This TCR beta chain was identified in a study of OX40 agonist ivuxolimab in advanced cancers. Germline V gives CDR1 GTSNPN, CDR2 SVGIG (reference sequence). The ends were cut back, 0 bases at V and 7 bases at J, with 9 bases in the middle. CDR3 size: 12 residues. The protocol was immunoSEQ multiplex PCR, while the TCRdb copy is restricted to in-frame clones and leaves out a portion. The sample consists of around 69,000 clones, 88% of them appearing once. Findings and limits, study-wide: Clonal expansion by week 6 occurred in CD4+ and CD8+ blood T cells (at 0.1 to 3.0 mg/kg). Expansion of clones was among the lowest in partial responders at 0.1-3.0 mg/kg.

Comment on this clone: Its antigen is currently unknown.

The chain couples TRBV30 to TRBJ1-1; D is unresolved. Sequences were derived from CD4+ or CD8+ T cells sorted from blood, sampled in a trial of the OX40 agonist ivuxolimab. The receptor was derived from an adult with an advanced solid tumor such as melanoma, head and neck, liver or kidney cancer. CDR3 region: CAWSVSAVEAFF. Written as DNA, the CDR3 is TGTGCCTGGAGTGTAAGTGCTGTTGAAGCTTTCTTT.